This record covers a single T cell receptor beta chain. The data were produced by immunoSEQ multiplex PCR, yet TCRdb's version contains in-frame clones alone and is incomplete. This sample has hundreds of thousands of clones; roughly 96% occur once, and the top ten carry about 0.12%. Naive CD8 cells lacked CD45RO and underwent positive selection for CCR7, leaving out terminally differentiated effector memory CD45RA+ cells. This record belongs to a study of shared clonotypes between healthy human individuals. The V end was cut by 4 bases, the J end by 8 bases, with 14 bases between. CDR1 SEHNR and CDR2 FQNEAQ come from the germline V gene (reference sequence). The CDR3 extends over 13 amino acids.

The TCR sequence derives from a woman aged 30 to 39 in good health. V and J are TRBV7-9 and TRBJ1-2; D is perhaps TRBD1 (5 bases). The sequencing input was naive CD8+ T cells sorted from blood. The CDR3 nucleotides read TGTGCCAGCAGCTCTGGGACCTCCTTGGGCTACACCTTC. As protein: CASSSGTSLGYTF.